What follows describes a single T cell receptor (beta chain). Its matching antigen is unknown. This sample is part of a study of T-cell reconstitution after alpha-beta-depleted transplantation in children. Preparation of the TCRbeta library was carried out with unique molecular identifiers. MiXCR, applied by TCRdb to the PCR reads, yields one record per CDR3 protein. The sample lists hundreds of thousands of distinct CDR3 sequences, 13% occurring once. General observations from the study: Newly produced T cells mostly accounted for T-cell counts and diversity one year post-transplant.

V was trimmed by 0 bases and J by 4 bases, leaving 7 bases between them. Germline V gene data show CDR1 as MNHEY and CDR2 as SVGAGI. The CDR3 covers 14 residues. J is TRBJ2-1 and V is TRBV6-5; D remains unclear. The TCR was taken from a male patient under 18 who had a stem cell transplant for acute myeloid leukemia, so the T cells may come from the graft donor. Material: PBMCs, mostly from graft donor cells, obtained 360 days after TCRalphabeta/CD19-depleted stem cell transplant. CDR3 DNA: TGTGCCAGCAGTTACTCACTGGTATACAATGAGCAGTTCTTC. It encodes CASSYSLVYNEQFF.